This T cell receptor beta chain stems from a study of cytomegalovirus exposure and HLA in healthy donors. This CDR3 is 18 amino acids long. Trimming took 1 base from V and 4 from J; bases not matched to a gene: 12. Germline V gives CDR1 MNHNS, CDR2 SASEGT. The study ran its PCR with 60 Vbeta and 13 Jbeta primers. The method was immunoSEQ multiplex PCR; TCRdb's version includes in-frame clones alone and lacks a portion of them. Of approximately 100,000 clones in the sample, 60% to 80% were seen once. The rearrangement links TRBV6-1 to TRBJ2-3, with 9 bases identical to TRBD2. The sequencing sample was made of PBMCs. The origin of this receptor is a woman in her thirties or forties in good health and CMV-seronegative. The CDR3: CASSEGVKRGAVADTQYF. CDR3 DNA sequence: TGTGCCAGCAGTGAAGGTGTTAAGCGGGGGGCAGTGGCAGATACGCAGTATTTT.